The next 6 T cell receptor beta chains were all read from a single sample in a study of immune cell composition in non-small cell lung cancer. Normal lung was taken at the farthest possible site, at least 3 cm from tumour. The data were produced by immunoSEQ multiplex PCR, yet TCRdb's version contains in-frame clones alone and is incomplete. Altogether around 6,300 clones are present, about 74% being singletons, with the ten largest covering almost 6.5%. Sequenced material: non-adjacent lung tissue. The receptors come from a human donor with non-small cell lung cancer.

In its sample, this clone was seen a few times. J is TRBJ1-2 and V is TRBV7-9; 10 nucleotides line up with TRBD1. V gave up 5 bases and J gave up 7 bases; unmatched junction bases: 4. This CDR3 is built from 13 residues. Per the germline V gene, CDR1 is SEHNR and CDR2 is FQNEAQ (reference sequence). The chain's CDR3 is CASSVGQGVGYTF. CDR3 nucleotides: TGTGCCAGCAGCGTCGGACAGGGGGTTGGCTACACCTTC.

The chain carries TRBV6-1 and TRBJ2-7, with D hard to call. In germline, CDR1 is MNHNS, CDR2 SASEGT. The V end was cut by 7 bases, the J end by 2 bases, with 12 bases between. This CDR3 has 13 residues. CDR3 nucleotides: TGTGCCAGCACTAATTCCTTGACCTACGAGCAGTACTTC. It translates to CASTNSLTYEQYF.

The V call is TRBV2, the J call TRBJ2-3; 15 bases align to TRBD2. The trim removed 5 bases at V and 1 base at J, leaving 7 bases unmatched. CDR3 length: 18 amino acids. CDR1 SNHLY and CDR2 FYNNEI come from the germline V gene. The CDR3 sequence is CASSTGLAGGPGTDTQYF. The CDR3 DNA is TGTGCCAGCAGTACTGGACTAGCGGGGGGGCCTGGCACAGATACGCAGTATTTT.

This clone qualifies as medium-sized. This rearrangement joins TRBV5-6 to TRBJ1-2; D not certain. Trimming shortened V by 2 bases and J by 2 bases, and 10 bases separated the two germline ends. Per the germline V gene, CDR1 is SGHDT and CDR2 is YYEEEE. The CDR3 runs 14 residues. CDR3 in DNA: TGTGCCAGCAGCTTCGGGAGCATAAACTATGGCTACACCTTC. Translated, it gives CASSFGSINYGYTF.

The V call is TRBV27, the J call TRBJ1-2; unclear D gene. V lost 6 bases, J lost 7 bases, and 12 bases lay in between. The CDR3 has 12 residues. Germline assignment: CDR1 MNHEY and CDR2 SMNVEV (reference sequence). For the CDR3, the DNA is TGTGCCAGCAGGACGGGGAGGAGTGGCTACACCTTC. It translates to CASRTGRSGYTF.

V gene TRBV13 combines with J gene TRBJ2-7; perhaps TRBD1 as D (6 bases). Trimming stripped 4 bases from V and 3 bases from J, with 13 bases between. Germline CDR1 PRHDT, CDR2 FYEKMQ (reference sequence). The CDR3 sequence is 14 residues long. The CDR3 reads CASSSRTDYYEQYF. In DNA, the CDR3 is TGTGCCAGCAGCTCAAGGACAGATTACTACGAGCAGTACTTC.